What follows are 30 T cell receptor beta chains derived from one specimen sequenced in a study of cytomegalovirus exposure and HLA in healthy donors. The PCR ran on 60 Vbeta and 13 Jbeta primers. Assay: immunoSEQ multiplex PCR; the TCRdb copy retains only in-frame clones and omits some. The repertoire holds fewer than 150,000 clones, with approximately 80% as singletons. Sequencing was done on a sample of PBMCs. Every receptor here comes from a woman aged 25 to 39 in good health and CMV-seropositive.

V gene TRBV10-3 combines with J gene TRBJ2-7, with TRBD1 as a possible D gene (6 bases). Looked up from germline, CDR1 is ENHRY and CDR2 is SYGVKD. Deletions cut 0 bases from V and 2 bases from J, with 14 bases between. The CDR3 runs to 16 residues. This chain's CDR3 is CAISESDRSPTYEQYF. As DNA, the CDR3 is TGTGCCATCAGTGAGTCGGACAGATCCCCAACCTACGAGCAGTACTTC.

The rearrangement joins TRBV4-1 to TRBJ1-3, with 8 bases matching TRBD1. Germline CDR1 MGHRA, CDR2 YSYEKL. Unmatched junction bases numbered 5, after V lost 6 bases and J lost 1 base. This CDR3 is built from 15 residues. The CDR3 DNA is TGCGCCAGCAGACTAAGACAGGGGTCTGGAAACACCATATATTTT. As protein: CASRLRQGSGNTIYF.

V gene TRBV29-1 combines with J gene TRBJ2-1; a possible D gene is TRBD1 (6 bases). Germline assignment: CDR1 SQVTM and CDR2 ANQGSEA. CDR3 length equals 14 residues. Between the trimmed V and J ends, which lost 4 bases and 4 bases, there was a span of 14 bases. For the CDR3, the DNA is TGCAGCGTTGGAACAGGGACAAATTACAATGAGCAGTTCTTC. It yields the protein CSVGTGTNYNEQFF.

V and J are TRBV5-1 and TRBJ2-5; no clear D gene. The J call may be in error: the DNA end matches TRBJ2-7 better. There are 14 residues in the CDR3. The V gene's germline CDR1 is SGHRS and CDR2 YFSETQ. The CDR3 reads CASSPDGSWGEQYF. The DNA for the CDR3 is TGCGCCAGCAGCCCGGACGGATCATGGGGCGAGCAGTACTTC.

This rearrangement joins TRBV28 to TRBJ1-2; no clear D gene. The ends were cut back, 4 bases at V and 5 bases at J, with 8 bases in the middle. Germline-derived CDR1 and CDR2 are MDHEN and SYDVKM. This CDR3 comprises 12 residues. In DNA, the CDR3 is TGTGCCAGCAGTTACAACCTGTATGGCTACACCTTC. Residues: CASSYNLYGYTF.

The chain carries TRBV5-4 and TRBJ1-2; a possible D gene is TRBD1 (6 bases). The V gene's germline CDR1 is SGHNT and CDR2 YYREEE (reference sequence). Trimming stripped 0 bases from V and 4 bases from J, with 7 bases between. This CDR3 region has 13 residues. The CDR3 is CASSLEQGYGYTF. CDR3 bases: TGTGCCAGCAGCTTGGAACAGGGCTATGGCTACACCTTC.

J is TRBJ2-7 and V is TRBV2; maybe TRBD2 (6 bases). The CDR3 runs to 16 residues. V was shortened by 6 bases and J by 0 bases, with 18 bases between the two germline ends. The V gene's germline CDR1 is SNHLY and CDR2 FYNNEI. The CDR3 DNA follows: TGTGCCAGCAGCCCCACGCCGGGAGTGAGCTCCTACGAGCAGTACTTC. Translation gives CASSPTPGVSSYEQYF.

The gene calls are TRBV4-1 and TRBJ1-1, with D perhaps TRBD1 (5 bases). The CDR3 totals 13 residues. Germline CDR1 and CDR2: MGHRA and YSYEKL. V gave up 1 base and J gave up 5 bases, with 8 bases separating them. This CDR3 is CASSQGGSTEAFF. The CDR3 nucleotides read TGCGCCAGCAGCCAAGGGGGCAGTACTGAAGCTTTCTTT.

The chain joins TRBV30 to TRBJ1-6; a weak D match, TRBD1 (6 bases). In germline, CDR1 is GTSNPN, CDR2 SVGIG (reference sequence). Between the trimmed V and J ends, which lost 6 bases and 10 bases, there was a span of 13 bases. This CDR3 comprises 12 residues. In DNA, the CDR3 is TGTGCCTGTAGACAGGCCCCCTCACCCCTCCACTTT. Translating gives CACRQAPSPLHF.

This chain connects TRBV27 to TRBJ1-2; 9 bases map to TRBD1. CDR3 length: 17 amino acids. Germline values: CDR1 MNHEY, CDR2 SMNVEV (reference sequence). V shed 6 bases, J shed 8 bases, and the junction held 19 bases outside the gene matches. CDR3 region: CASSQIPTGGPPGGYTF. DNA of the CDR3: TGTGCCAGCAGCCAAATTCCCACAGGGGGCCCCCCTGGAGGCTACACCTTC.

This clone was found a few times. V gene TRBV6-1 combines with J gene TRBJ1-1, with D possibly being TRBD1 (5 bases). V lost 2 bases to trimming and J lost 1 base, with 11 bases between them. The V gene's germline CDR1 is MNHNS and CDR2 SASEGT. This CDR3 is built from 15 residues. The CDR3 is CASSEKDIENTEAFF. As DNA, the CDR3 is TGTGCCAGCAGTGAAAAGGACATTGAGAACACTGAAGCTTTCTTT.

The rearrangement joins TRBV9 to TRBJ1-1; D possibly corresponds to TRBD1 (6 bases). Germline V gene data show CDR1 as SGDLS and CDR2 as YYNGEE. The CDR3 is made up of 13 amino acids. The V end was cut by 4 bases, the J end by 3 bases, with 10 bases between. CDR3 nucleotide sequence: TGTGCCAGCAGCACCCACAGGGACACTGAAGCTTTCTTT. Protein: CASSTHRDTEAFF.

The gene calls are TRBV6-5 and TRBJ1-3, with D perhaps TRBD1 (6 bases). Germline CDR1 and CDR2: MNHEY and SVGAGI. V was shortened by 6 bases and J by 0 bases, with 9 bases between the two germline ends. The CDR3 covers 14 residues. CDR3 residues: CASRRTVSGNTIYF. DNA for the CDR3: TGTGCCAGCAGGCGGACAGTCTCTGGAAACACCATATATTTT.

This sequence joins TRBV6-1 and TRBJ2-7; 7 nucleotides line up with TRBD1. The CDR3 has 15 residues. Unmatched junction bases numbered 15, after V lost 6 bases and J lost 7 bases. CDR1 is MNHNS, CDR2 SASEGT, per germline. This chain's CDR3 is CASREVGAGGKEQYF. Here the CDR3 DNA reads TGTGCCAGCAGGGAGGTCGGGGCAGGGGGTAAAGAGCAGTACTTC.

V and J are TRBV4-1 and TRBJ2-3, with 10 bases lining up with TRBD2. Germline CDR1 reads MGHRA; CDR2 reads YSYEKL. With V trimmed by 3 bases and J by 3 bases, 6 bases remained unmatched. This CDR3 comprises 16 residues. CDR3 amino acids: CASSHSAGGPTDTQYF. CDR3 in DNA: TGCGCCAGCAGCCATTCAGCGGGGGGGCCAACAGATACGCAGTATTTT.

This sequence joins TRBV5-1 and TRBJ2-2, with D perhaps matching TRBD1 (5 bases). V gave up 3 bases and J gave up 0 bases, with 12 bases separating them. CDR3 size: 16 residues. Germline CDR1 SGHRS, CDR2 YFSETQ. CDR3: CASSSLGQSNTGELFF. CDR3 in DNA: TGCGCCAGCAGCTCCTTGGGGCAGTCGAACACCGGGGAGCTGTTTTTT. Full variable domain (remainder filled in from reference TRBV5-1 and TRBJ2-2): KAGVTQTPRYLIKTRGQQVTLSCSPISGHRSVSWYQQTPGQGLQFLFEYFSETQRNKGNFPGRFSGRQFSNSRSEMNVSTLELGDSALYLCASSSLGQSNTGELFFGEGSRLTVL.

This rearrangement joins TRBV18 to TRBJ2-7, with D tentatively TRBD1 (6 bases). CDR1 is KGHSH, CDR2 LQKENI, per germline. V lost 3 bases and J 3 bases, leaving 15 bases between the germline ends. The CDR3 runs to 15 residues. Here the CDR3 reads CASSPGQRQVYEQYF. CDR3 in DNA: TGTGCCAGCTCACCCGGACAGAGACAGGTCTACGAGCAGTACTTC.

The CDR3 region is CASRQGVYQETQYF. Here the CDR3 DNA reads TGTGCCAGCAGACAAGGAGTCTACCAAGAGACCCAGTACTTC. The chain joins TRBV2 to TRBJ2-5; D remains ambiguous. This CDR3 has 14 amino acids. Germline V gene lookup returns CDR1 SNHLY and CDR2 FYNNEI. V was pared by 6 bases and J by 0 bases, with 11 bases between. The entire variable domain, with the rest obtained from reference TRBV2 and TRBJ2-5, is as follows: EPEVTQTPSHQVTQMGQEVILRCVPISNHLYFYWYRQILGQKVEFLVSFYNNEISEKSEIFDDQFSVERPDGSNFTLKIRSTKLEDSAMYFCASRQGVYQETQYFGPGTRLLVL.

CDR3 in DNA: TGCGCCAGCAGCCCGGACAGGGGAGGAACTGAAGCTTTCTTT. Protein product: CASSPDRGGTEAFF. V usage is TRBV5-1 and J usage is TRBJ1-1, with TRBD1 matching over 9 bases. Looked up from germline, CDR1 is SGHRS and CDR2 is YFSETQ. The CDR3 is 14 residues long. The trim removed 4 bases at V and 5 bases at J, leaving 6 bases unmatched.

The genes are TRBV11-2 and TRBJ2-1; 7 nucleotides align to TRBD2. The V segment lost 7 bases and the J segment 7 bases; nucleotides outside the gene matches: 10. Germline-derived CDR1 and CDR2 are SGHAT and FQNNGV. The CDR3 is made up of 14 amino acids. CDR3 coding DNA: TGTGCCAGCATCGTAGGCGGGAGTATGAATGAGCAGTTCTTC. It translates to CASIVGGSMNEQFF.

This sequence joins TRBV30 and TRBJ1-2, with 7 bases aligning to TRBD1. Germline V lookup: CDR1 GTSNPN, CDR2 SVGIG (reference sequence). Losses at the gene ends were 2 bases for V and 8 bases for J; bases not matched to a gene: 17. This CDR3 comprises 16 residues. Here the CDR3 reads CAWSHTGDSLTWGYTF. The CDR3 DNA sequence: TGTGCCTGGAGTCACACCGGGGACAGTTTAACCTGGGGCTACACCTTC.

This chain uses TRBV30 with TRBJ2-4, with 11 bases identical to TRBD2. The CDR3 covers 19 residues. CDR1 and CDR2 from the germline V gene are GTSNPN and SVGIG (reference sequence). The ends lost 0 bases at V and 1 base at J; junction bases unmatched: 11. The CDR3 sequence is CAWSVLSVAGGQAKNIQYF. The DNA for the CDR3 is TGTGCCTGGAGTGTACTGTCTGTAGCGGGGGGGCAGGCCAAAAACATTCAGTACTTC.

This clone has just a few counts. The rearrangement joins TRBV18 to TRBJ2-6; 7 bases line up with TRBD2. Germline trimming cut 0 bases from V and 1 base from J; bases unmatched to any gene: 0. The germline V gene has CDR1 KGHSH and CDR2 LQKENI. The CDR3 length is 16 residues. The CDR3 nucleotides read TGTGCCAGCTCACCACCGGGGGGGTCTGGGGCCAACGTCCTGACTTTC. This translates into CASSPPGGSGANVLTF.

This chain joins TRBV14 and TRBJ1-6, with D unclear. The CDR3 contains 15 residues. Trimming shortened V by 1 base and J by 7 bases, and 11 bases separated the two germline ends. CDR1 and CDR2 from the germline V gene are SGHDN and FVKESK. As DNA, the CDR3 is TGTGCCAGCAGCCAAGTCGCGAGTGAGAATTCACCCCTCCACTTT. Protein: CASSQVASENSPLHF.

This clone has more than one count but fewer than ten. This chain uses TRBV28 with TRBJ1-2; the match to TRBD1 covers 10 bases. Looked up from germline, CDR1 is MDHEN and CDR2 is SYDVKM. The trim removed 6 bases at V and 7 bases at J, leaving 5 bases unmatched. The length of the CDR3 is 13 residues. The CDR3 is CASSRGQGGGYTF. CDR3 DNA: TGTGCCAGCAGCCGAGGACAGGGGGGTGGCTACACCTTC.

V gene TRBV12-5 combines with J gene TRBJ2-7; 8 bases fit TRBD1. The CDR3 is 14 amino acids. V lost 3 bases and J lost 5; bases outside the gene matches: 6. Germline V gene sequence: CDR1 LGHNT, CDR2 FRNRAP. As DNA, the CDR3 is TGTGCTAGTGGTTTAGAGGGACAGGTAAACGAGCAGTACTTC. It encodes CASGLEGQVNEQYF.

The genes are TRBV28 and TRBJ2-1; TRBD2 aligns across 12 bases. V lost 6 bases, J lost 8 bases, and 11 bases stayed unmatched. Germline-derived CDR1 and CDR2 are MDHEN and SYDVKM. The CDR3 is 16 amino acids. The CDR3 region is CASSLHGLAGSDEQFF. DNA for the CDR3: TGTGCCAGCAGCCTCCACGGACTAGCGGGAAGCGATGAGCAGTTCTTC. The full variable domain, in which reference TRBV28 and TRBJ2-1 provide the parts outside the CDR3, is DVKVTQSSRYLVKRTGEKVFLECVQDMDHENMFWYRQDPGLGLRLIYFSYDVKMKEKGDIPEGYSVSREKKERFSLILESASTNQTSMYLCASSLHGLAGSDEQFFGPGTRLTVL.

This chain joins TRBV4-1 and TRBJ2-7, with 9 bases lining up with TRBD2. CDR1 MGHRA and CDR2 YSYEKL come from the germline V gene. The CDR3 extends over 15 amino acids. V gave up 4 bases and J gave up 4 bases; unmatched junction bases: 8. The CDR3 here is CASSPAAGGLYEQYF. The DNA for the CDR3 is TGCGCCAGCAGCCCAGCCGCGGGGGGGCTTTACGAGCAGTACTTC.

This chain connects TRBV7-9 to TRBJ2-5, with D hard to call. Near its end, the DNA agrees better with TRBJ2-7, so the J call may be wrong. The CDR3 contains 13 residues. Germline assignment: CDR1 SEHNR and CDR2 FQNEAQ (reference sequence). The CDR3 DNA sequence: TGTGCCAGCAGCCCCAGGCCTGGCTACGAGCAGTACTTC. Translating gives CASSPRPGYEQYF.

This sequence joins TRBV19 and TRBJ2-3; 8 positions agree with TRBD2. Unmatched junction bases numbered 3, after V lost 8 bases and J lost 2 bases. This CDR3 region has 13 residues. CDR1 and CDR2 from the germline V gene are LNHDA and SQIVND (reference sequence). The CDR3 protein is CASQRENTDTQYF. CDR3 DNA sequence: TGTGCCAGTCAGCGGGAGAACACAGATACGCAGTATTTT.